Below, one T cell receptor beta chain is given with its context. The data originate from a study of blood T cell repertoires in COVID-19. Whole-study context: COVID-19 samples, acute and convalescent, were from the United States, Italy and Spain. PBMCs, B-cell-depleted T cells, or T cells were the source of the cDNA or gDNA that made up the material.

Authors' analysis steps: Estimation of nucleated cell counts relied on the amplification of reference gene primers. Measured with immunoSEQ multiplex PCR; TCRdb has only the in-frame clones, and not every one. V and J calls and clone size are those listed in that table; D and trimming were worked out from the DNA. The sample yields about 200,000 clones, 70% to 90% seen once. Trimming took 6 bases from V and 11 from J, leaving 19 bases between them. CDR1 and CDR2 from the germline V gene are MNHEY and SVGAGI. CDR3 length: 13 amino acids. The sequenced material came from peripheral blood. The receptor was derived from a man in his sixties with acute or convalescent COVID-19. The rearrangement uses TRBV6-5 and TRBJ1-1, with D perhaps matching TRBD1 (5 bases). The chain's CDR3 is CASSRDGLSSAFF. The CDR3 bases are TGTGCCAGCAGCCGGGACGGACTATCCTCCGCTTTCTTT.